A single sample is the source of the 32 T cell receptor beta chains below, sequenced in a study of blood T cell repertoires in COVID-19. The data were produced by immunoSEQ multiplex PCR, yet TCRdb's version contains in-frame clones alone and is incomplete. The data show hundreds of thousands of clones, 88% seen once. Sequenced sample: PBMCs or T cells enriched from blood (not recorded which). These receptors were taken from a woman aged 25 to 39 who had recovered from COVID-19.

V and J are TRBV7-3 and TRBJ2-5, with TRBD1 matching over 8 bases. After removal of 5 bases from V and 4 bases from J, the junction contained 9 bases not matched to a gene. Germline CDR1 reads SGHTA; CDR2 reads FQGTGA. The CDR3 has 15 residues. The CDR3: CASSPDRARGETQYF. Written as DNA, the CDR3 is TGTGCCAGCAGCCCGGACAGGGCCCGGGGAGAGACCCAGTACTTC. The variable domain in full, completed from reference TRBV7-3 and TRBJ2-5, reads GAGVSQTPSNKVTEKGKYVELRCDPISGHTALYWYRQSLGQGPEFLIYFQGTGAADDSGLPNDRFFAVRPEGSVSTLKIQRTERGDSAVYLCASSPDRARGETQYFGPGTRLLVL.

The rearrangement links TRBV10-3 to TRBJ1-2; D is uncertain. V dropped 3 bases and J dropped 6 bases, with 14 bases sitting between them. Germline values: CDR1 ENHRY, CDR2 SYGVKD. The CDR3 sequence is 14 residues long. The CDR3 DNA is TGTGCCATCAGTGATTATGTGGCAGGCGATGGCTACACCTTC. Its protein product is CAISDYVAGDGYTF.

This chain links TRBV19 with TRBJ1-1; perhaps TRBD1 as D (5 bases). Trimming took off 6 bases at V and 2 bases at J, with 7 bases between the two ends. The CDR3 contains 12 residues. Looked up from germline, CDR1 is LNHDA and CDR2 is SQIVND (reference sequence). CDR3 in amino acids: CASRDSNTEAFF. CDR3 bases: TGTGCCAGTAGAGACAGTAACACTGAAGCTTTCTTT.

This chain connects TRBV6-2 or TRBV6-3 to TRBJ2-3; D is unresolved. The germline V and J ends were trimmed by 2 bases and 2 bases, with 8 bases remaining between them. CDR3 length: 14 amino acids. The germline V gene has CDR1 MNHEY and CDR2 SVGEGT. The CDR3 DNA reads as TGTGCCAGCAGTTACCAGATCCTCACAGATACGCAGTATTTT. This codes for CASSYQILTDTQYF.

On this clone itself: The junction differs from germline at one of its ends, possibly a read error. The CDR3 sequence is CSVDLRDRRLF. CDR3 nucleotides: TGCAGCGTTGACCTCCGGGACAGAAGATTATTC. This rearrangement joins TRBV29-1 to TRBJ2-7, with 7 bases lining up with TRBD1. The CDR3 is made up of 11 amino acids. The germline CDR1 and CDR2 sequences are SQVTM and ANQGSEA.

The chain joins TRBV28 to TRBJ1-2; 8 bases agree with TRBD1. The CDR3 runs 12 residues. Trimming took 11 bases from V and 3 from J; bases not matched to a gene: 5. Germline CDR1 MDHEN, CDR2 SYDVKM. CDR3 DNA: TGTGCCTCGGACAGGGCAGACTATGGCTACACCTTC. It codes for CASDRADYGYTF.

The chain employs TRBV5-1 and TRBJ2-5; 14 nucleotides line up with TRBD2. Germline values: CDR1 SGHRS, CDR2 YFSETQ. The junction had 10 bases not matched to a gene; V was cut back by 1 base and J by 5 bases. CDR3 size: 18 residues. The CDR3 bases are TGCGCCAGCAGCTTGTATCCCCGGACTAGCGGGGGGCTGGAGACCCAGTACTTC. Translating gives CASSLYPRTSGGLETQYF.

The chain links TRBV5-1 to TRBJ2-3; TRBD1 is a possible D gene (6 bases). The germline CDR1 and CDR2 sequences are SGHRS and YFSETQ. This CDR3 spans 14 amino acids. V was pared by 4 bases and J by 2 bases, with 11 bases between. This chain's CDR3 is CASSRDTNTDTQYF. DNA of the CDR3: TGCGCCAGCAGCCGGGACACCAACACAGATACGCAGTATTTT.

The count of this clone is one. This rearrangement joins TRBV20-1 to TRBJ1-1; D perhaps matches TRBD1 (5 bases). Trimming took off 2 bases at V and 7 bases at J, with 8 bases between the two ends. Germline V CDR1 and CDR2: DFQATT, SNEGSKA (reference sequence). The length of the CDR3 is 11 residues. CDR3: CSARRTGEAFF. The CDR3 DNA sequence: TGCAGTGCTAGAAGAACAGGTGAAGCTTTCTTT.

The chain combines TRBV29-1 with TRBJ2-7, with TRBD1 as a possible D gene (5 bases). The V gene lost 3 bases and the J gene lost 7 bases, with 13 bases spanning the gap. CDR1 SQVTM and CDR2 ANQGSEA come from the germline V gene. The CDR3 totals 12 residues. The CDR3: CSVDRAQGEQYF. CDR3 DNA: TGCAGCGTTGACAGGGCTCAAGGGGAGCAGTACTTC.

This clone has a single count. This sequence joins TRBV6-5 and TRBJ1-1; TRBD1 is a possible D gene (5 bases). Germline CDR1 MNHEY, CDR2 SVGAGI. This CDR3 region has 14 residues. V was shortened by 6 bases and J by 5 bases, with 16 bases between the two germline ends. This chain's CDR3 is CASRGAPQRTEAFF. DNA for the CDR3: TGTGCCAGCAGAGGGGCCCCTCAAAGAACTGAAGCTTTCTTT.

The rearrangement links TRBV15 to TRBJ1-1; tentatively, D is TRBD1 (6 bases). CDR3 size: 14 residues. The germline gives CDR1 LNHNV, CDR2 YYDKDF (reference sequence). V lost 5 bases and J lost 3, with 13 bases in between. The chain's CDR3 is CATSFSRGDTEAFF. The CDR3 coding sequence is TGTGCCACCAGCTTTTCCAGGGGTGACACTGAAGCTTTCTTT.

This clone showed up just once. The chain is built from TRBV7-9 and TRBJ2-3; 11 nucleotides line up with TRBD2. Germline CDR1 SEHNR, CDR2 FQNEAQ (reference sequence). V was clipped by 5 bases and J by 3 bases; unmatched bases: 7. This CDR3 contains 16 residues. The CDR3 is CASSRLSGGVTDTQYF. CDR3 sequence (DNA): TGTGCCAGCAGCCGACTTAGCGGGGGGGTGACAGATACGCAGTATTTT.

The J gene is TRBJ2-5, the V gene TRBV4-1; 9 bases match TRBD2. Trimming at V came to 2 bases and at J to 5 bases, leaving 6 bases not matched to a gene. This CDR3 has 15 amino acids. Germline CDR1 is MGHRA and CDR2 is YSYEKL. CDR3 sequence (DNA): TGCGCCAGCAGCCAAATGGGACTAGCTCGCGAGACCCAGTACTTC. Its protein is CASSQMGLARETQYF.

V usage is TRBV11-2 and J usage is TRBJ2-7; D is unclear. The CDR3 spans 15 residues. The germline V and J ends were trimmed by 0 bases and 3 bases, with 12 bases remaining between them. Per the germline V gene, CDR1 is SGHAT and CDR2 is FQNNGV. The CDR3 nucleotides read TGTGCCAGCAGCTTAGACCCGTCCTTTCTCTACGAGCAGTACTTC. It yields the protein CASSLDPSFLYEQYF.

The genes are TRBV6-1 and TRBJ1-1; D may be TRBD1 (6 bases). CDR1 and CDR2 from the germline V gene are MNHNS and SASEGT. V lost 6 bases and J lost 1, with 18 bases in between. This CDR3 contains 16 residues. CDR3 nucleotides: TGTGCCAGCAGGGAACAGGGCTTTCTCCCGAACACTGAAGCTTTCTTT. As protein: CASREQGFLPNTEAFF.

This chain connects TRBV28 to TRBJ1-1; 9 bases match TRBD1. Trimming at V came to 10 bases and at J to 4 bases, leaving 7 bases not matched to a gene. CDR3 length: 13 amino acids. Germline CDR1 reads MDHEN; CDR2 reads SYDVKM. In nucleotides, the CDR3 is TGTGCCACCTTCGCGGACAGGGGCACTGAAGCTTTCTTT. Translated, it gives CATFADRGTEAFF.

The chain employs TRBV6-5 and TRBJ1-6; 10 bases agree with TRBD1. Germline V CDR1 and CDR2: MNHEY, SVGAGI. Trimming at V came to 6 bases and at J to 9 bases, leaving 5 bases not matched to a gene. The CDR3 has 14 amino acids. The CDR3 DNA reads as TGTGCCAGCAGCAGACAGGGGGCCGGTTCACCCCTCCACTTT. This translates into CASSRQGAGSPLHF.

This chain uses TRBV7-3 with TRBJ2-1; 10 nucleotides line up with TRBD1. CDR3 length equals 13 residues. The V segment lost 4 bases and the J segment 11 bases; nucleotides outside the gene matches: 5. Germline V CDR1 and CDR2: SGHTA, FQGTGA. CDR3 in DNA: TGTGCCAGCAGCTCTCCGGGACAGGGGCAGCAGTTCTTC. This codes for CASSSPGQGQQFF.

The chain recombines TRBV18 with TRBJ1-2; tentative D call: TRBD1 (5 bases). Germline CDR1 is KGHSH and CDR2 is LQKENI. The CDR3 runs 15 residues. Trimming cost V 4 bases and J 2 bases, with 14 bases left between them. CDR3 nucleotide sequence: TGTGCCAGCTCACGAGGATGGACAAAAAACTATGGCTACACCTTC. Protein sequence: CASSRGWTKNYGYTF.

V and J are TRBV6-4 and TRBJ1-1; a possible D gene is TRBD1 (5 bases). Trimming removed 3 bases from V and 4 bases from J, with 15 bases in between. The length of the CDR3 is 15 residues. Germline V CDR1 and CDR2: MRHNA, SNTAGT. The CDR3 loop is CASSEYPGTGTEAFF. In DNA form, the CDR3 reads TGTGCCAGCAGTGAGTATCCCGGGACTGGCACTGAAGCTTTCTTT.

In this sample, this clone turned up a few times. CDR3 coding DNA: TGTGCCAGCAGTTCTACGGCTGAAGCTTTCTTT. This translates into CASSSTAEAFF. The chain couples TRBV27 to TRBJ1-1; D gene unclear. Germline loops: CDR1 MNHEY, CDR2 SMNVEV (reference sequence). The CDR3 is 11 residues long. With 4 bases removed from V and 6 bases from J, the gap between germline ends came to 6 bases.

This chain links TRBV28 with TRBJ1-4, with TRBD1 identical over 7 bases. J lost 2 bases, V lost 5 bases, and 8 bases had no gene match. The germline CDR1 and CDR2 sequences are MDHEN and SYDVKM. The CDR3 extends over 16 amino acids. The CDR3 DNA follows: TGTGCCAGCAGTAAGTTAGGGGGCACGACTAATGAAAAACTGTTTTTT. This translates into CASSKLGGTTNEKLFF.

This clone was observed once. The chain has TRBV10-3 and TRBJ2-3; TRBD2 is a possible D gene (6 bases). The CDR3 length is 14 residues. Between the trimmed V and J ends, which lost 7 bases and 3 bases, there was a span of 14 bases. Germline CDR1 and CDR2: ENHRY and SYGVKD. This CDR3 reads CAITGSGRTDTQYF. CDR3 DNA sequence: TGTGCCATCACCGGTAGCGGCCGTACAGATACGCAGTATTTT.

The chain has TRBV25-1 and TRBJ1-1; unclear D gene. The V and J ends lost 4 bases and 0 bases respectively, with 12 bases between them. The CDR3 runs 15 residues. In germline, CDR1 is MGHDK, CDR2 SYGVNS. DNA of the CDR3: TGTGCCAGCAGTGTCCTTTGGCACCTGAACACTGAAGCTTTCTTT. Translation: CASSVLWHLNTEAFF.

This rearrangement joins TRBV6-5 to TRBJ1-1; 7 bases match TRBD1. This CDR3 spans 13 amino acids. Per the germline V gene, CDR1 is MNHEY and CDR2 is SVGAGI. The V and J ends lost 2 bases and 6 bases, in that order; junction bases with no gene match: 3. CDR3 DNA: TGTGCCAGCAGTTACAGGGACAGATCTGAAGCTTTCTTT. Its protein is CASSYRDRSEAFF.

The rearrangement joins TRBV7-9 to TRBJ2-3, with TRBD2 identical over 11 bases. V gave up 1 base and J gave up 1 base; unmatched junction bases: 10. The CDR3 is 19 residues long. Germline CDR1 is SEHNR and CDR2 is FQNEAQ (reference sequence). The CDR3 protein is CASSLGRQLAGERTDTQYF. The DNA of the CDR3 is TGTGCCAGCAGCTTAGGGCGTCAACTAGCGGGGGAGCGCACAGATACGCAGTATTTT.

The chain links TRBV28 to TRBJ2-1; 16 nucleotides agree with TRBD2. The CDR3 length is 17 residues. V shed 3 bases, J shed 10 bases, and the junction held 9 bases outside the gene matches. Germline V gives CDR1 MDHEN, CDR2 SYDVKM. CDR3 sequence (DNA): TGTGCCAGCAGTTTCTCCCCGGGACTAGCGGGGGGGCGCGAGCAGTTCTTC. Encoded protein: CASSFSPGLAGGREQFF.

This chain joins TRBV5-1 and TRBJ2-5, with 9 bases identical to TRBD2. With 2 bases clipped from V and 9 bases from J, the junction kept 11 bases outside the gene matches. The CDR3 is 15 residues long. Germline V gene lookup returns CDR1 SGHRS and CDR2 YFSETQ. CDR3 amino acids: CASSFRTSDPSSQYF. CDR3 bases: TGCGCCAGCAGCTTTAGGACTAGCGATCCTAGTTCCCAGTACTTC.

J is TRBJ2-7 and V is TRBV19, with 10 nucleotides matching TRBD1. The CDR3 contains 16 residues. V dropped 3 bases and J dropped 3; count of bases not matched to a gene: 8. The germline gives CDR1 LNHDA, CDR2 SQIVND (reference sequence). CDR3: CASSIAGTGVFYEQYF. For the CDR3, the DNA is TGTGCCAGTAGTATTGCCGGGACAGGGGTCTTCTACGAGCAGTACTTC. Complete variable domain (other parts from reference TRBV19 and TRBJ2-7): DGGITQSPKYLFRKEGQNVTLSCEQNLNHDAMYWYRQDPGQGLRLIYYSQIVNDFQKGDIAEGYSVSREKKESFPLTVTSAQKNPTAFYLCASSIAGTGVFYEQYFGPGTRLTVT.

V and J are TRBV20-1 and TRBJ2-7; TRBD1 is a possible D gene (5 bases). CDR1 is DFQATT, CDR2 SNEGSKA, per germline (reference sequence). There are 11 residues in the CDR3. V dropped 6 bases and J dropped 4 bases, with 10 bases sitting between them. This CDR3 reads CSAPAGYEQYF. The CDR3 nucleotides read TGCAGTGCGCCCGCAGGGTACGAGCAGTACTTC.

This rearrangement joins TRBV7-2 to TRBJ2-7; TRBD1 matches at 7 bases. In germline, CDR1 is SGHTA, CDR2 FQGNSA. The ends lost 2 bases at V and 7 bases at J; junction bases unmatched: 11. The CDR3 loop spans 15 amino acids. CDR3 sequence: CASSLSGTAPGEQYF. In DNA, the CDR3 is TGTGCCAGCAGCTTATCCGGGACAGCACCGGGTGAGCAGTACTTC. The full variable domain, in which reference TRBV7-2 and TRBJ2-7 provide the parts outside the CDR3, is GAGVSQSPSNKVTEKGKDVELRCDPISGHTALYWYRQSLGQGLEFLIYFQGNSAPDKSGLPSDRFSAERTGGSVSTLTIQRTQQEDSAVYLCASSLSGTAPGEQYFGPGTRLTVT.